Reported below is one TCR beta chain. The CDR3 has 14 residues. With 6 bases removed from V and 2 bases from J, the gap between germline ends came to 10 bases. The germline V gene has CDR1 KGHDR and CDR2 SFDVKD. The sample comes from a study of blood T cell repertoires in COVID-19. Looking at the study overall: Sites in the United States, Italy and Spain provided acute and convalescent COVID-19 samples. Nucleic acid was either cDNA or gDNA, and it came from T cells, B-cell-depleted T cells, or PBMCs.

Original processing methods: Reference gene primer amplification gave nucleated cell count estimates. Sequenced by immunoSEQ multiplex PCR; TCRdb stores in-frame clones only, minus some. V, J and clone size derive from that table, while D and trimming were established from the DNA sequence. The table has some 70,000 clones, around four fifths seen once. The sequencing input was peripheral blood. V usage is TRBV24-1 and J usage is TRBJ2-1; a possible D gene is TRBD2 (6 bases). The clonotype comes from a woman in her sixties or seventies with acute or convalescent COVID-19. CDR3 region: CATSPGDAYNEQFF. CDR3 nucleotide sequence: TGTGCCACCAGTCCGGGAGATGCCTACAATGAGCAGTTCTTC.